The 12 T cell receptor beta chains reported below all come from one sample, sequenced in a study of T cells in women clearing cervical HPV infection. Sequencing used immunoSEQ multiplex PCR; TCRdb keeps in-frame clones, though not all of them. The table counts fewer than 35,000 clones; around 6.8% lies in the top ten. The specimen sequenced was blood buffy coat. Receptors were obtained from a woman aged 18 to 75 with a cervical HPV16 infection that either progressed to CIN3+ or cleared (not recorded which).

Notes on this clone: The read is 3 residues too short to cover the CDR3 end, so that end is filled in from the germline J gene. The chain employs TRBV20-1 and TRBJ1-2, with 7 bases matching TRBD1. In germline, CDR1 is DFQATT, CDR2 SNEGSKA (reference sequence). There are 14 residues in the CDR3. Unmatched junction bases numbered 9, after V lost 7 bases and J lost 1 base. The DNA read from the CDR3 is TGCAGTGTCTCCCCCGGGACAGATAACTATGGC. Its translation is CSVSPGTDNYG. The entire CDR3 protein reads CSVSPGTDNYGYTF.

Details on this clone: The CDR3 extends 3 residues past the end of the read, so its final part is completed from the germline J gene. This chain uses TRBV6-1 with TRBJ1-6, with 9 bases aligning to TRBD1. V trimming: 3 bases; J trimming: 9 bases; junction bases outside the gene matches: 0. The germline gives CDR1 MNHNS, CDR2 SASEGT. The CDR3 spans 13 residues. This CDR3 is CASSEDRGSPLHF. The sequenced part of the CDR3 DNA is TGTGCCAGCAGTGAGGACAGGGGTTCACCC.

Note on this clone: The sequenced fragment ends 3 residues before the CDR3 boundary, so the rest is inferred from the germline J gene. The chain links TRBV7-3 to TRBJ2-3, with TRBD1 matching 8 bases. Germline values: CDR1 SGHTA, CDR2 FQGTGA. With 5 bases clipped from V and 2 bases from J, the junction kept 9 bases outside the gene matches. The CDR3 has 16 amino acids. Incomplete CDR3 DNA: TGTGCCAGCAGCAGAACAGGGGGAGGACCCACAGATACG. Protein sequence: CASSRTGGGPTDT. The full CDR3 is CASSRTGGGPTDTQYF.

About this clone: The read is 3 residues too short to cover the CDR3 end, so that end is filled in from the germline J gene. V and J are TRBV4-1 and TRBJ1-1; weak D call: TRBD1 (6 bases). V shed 0 bases and J shed 2 bases, with 19 bases lying between them. Germline V gene data show CDR1 as MGHRA and CDR2 as YSYEKL. The CDR3 is made up of 18 amino acids. This chain's CDR3 is CASSQEGLTTGLNTEAFF. CDR3 DNA, as far as it was read: TGCGCCAGCAGCCAAGAAGGCCTTACCACAGGGCTTAACACTGAA.

Comments on this clone: The read is 3 residues too short to cover the CDR3 end, so that end is filled in from the germline J gene. The chain joins TRBV5-6 to TRBJ2-5; 7 nucleotides agree with TRBD1. Trimming took 4 bases from V and 5 from J; bases not matched to a gene: 8. The CDR3 is 14 residues long. From germline, CDR1 is SGHDT and CDR2 YYEEEE. This chain's CDR3 is CASSITGARETQYF. Incomplete CDR3 DNA: TGTGCCAGCAGCATAACAGGGGCCCGTGAGACC.

A note on this clone: The CDR3 extends 3 residues past the end of the read, so its final part is completed from the germline J gene. J is TRBJ1-2 and V is TRBV30; 9 bases are shared with TRBD1. Germline V gives CDR1 GTSNPN, CDR2 SVGIG (reference sequence). J lost 5 bases, V lost 0 bases, and 1 base had no gene match. This CDR3 is 13 amino acids long. The CDR3 loop is CAWSVQGAYGYTF. The sequenced CDR3 bases are TGTGCCTGGAGTGTACAGGGGGCATATGGC.

Of note for this clone: The sequence runs out 3 residues before the end of the CDR3; the remainder is reconstructed from the germline J gene. V is TRBV24-1 and J is TRBJ2-3; 9 bases are shared with TRBD1. The CDR3 consists of 15 residues. The V and J ends lost 5 bases and 6 bases, in that order; junction bases with no gene match: 8. CDR1 and CDR2 from the germline V gene are KGHDR and SFDVKD. The CDR3 loop is CATSGPTGGGDTQYF. Incomplete CDR3 DNA: TGTGCCACCAGTGGCCCGACAGGGGGAGGCGATACG.

With regard to this clone: The CDR3 end is not reached by the read, which stops 3 residues before it; the germline J gene fills it in. The chain employs TRBV7-2 and TRBJ2-5, with 11 bases that match TRBD2. In germline, CDR1 is SGHTA, CDR2 FQGNSA. V was clipped by 5 bases and J by 5 bases; unmatched bases: 7. The CDR3 sequence is 15 residues long. Incomplete CDR3 DNA: TGTGCCAGCAGCCTATTAGCGGGGGGGCGGGAGACC. Translation gives CASSLLAGGRET. The complete CDR3 reads CASSLLAGGRETQYF.

For this clone: The CDR3 end lies 3 residues beyond the end of the read and is filled in from the germline J gene. V gene TRBV29-1 combines with J gene TRBJ2-1; a weak D match, TRBD1 (5 bases). Germline assignment: CDR1 SQVTM and CDR2 ANQGSEA. CDR3 length equals 12 residues. The ends were cut back, 6 bases at V and 9 bases at J, with 15 bases in the middle. CDR3 DNA (partial): TGCAGCGTAACCAGACAGACCGCTGAG. This gives the protein CSVTRQTAE. The full CDR3 sequence reads CSVTRQTAEQFF.

Concerning this clone: Read data end 3 residues before the CDR3 end; the end is taken from the germline J gene. Other nucleotide sequences in the sample specify the same CDR3. The V call is TRBV7-6, the J call TRBJ2-2, with TRBD1 identical over 9 bases. Per the germline V gene, CDR1 is SGHVS and CDR2 is FNYEAQ. The CDR3 covers 15 residues. V trimming: 6 bases; J trimming: 6 bases; junction bases outside the gene matches: 8. The CDR3 region is CASSSGQGYAGELFF. The CDR3 bases that were read are TGTGCCAGCAGTTCCGGACAGGGGTACGCCGGGGAG.

Worth noting for this clone: The read ends 3 residues early relative to the CDR3; the germline J gene fills the gap. The chain recombines TRBV30 with TRBJ1-4; D is perhaps TRBD1 (6 bases). The germline V gene has CDR1 GTSNPN and CDR2 SVGIG (reference sequence). CDR3 length: 13 residues. Partial CDR3 DNA: TGTGCCTGGAGTGATACAGGGAATTCACCA. Translating gives CAWSDTGNSP. The CDR3 in full is CAWSDTGNSPLFF.

A word on this clone: The germline gene is not matched at one end of the junction; a read error may be the cause. The CDR3 end is not reached by the read, which stops 3 residues before it; the germline J gene fills it in. Other nucleotide sequences from this sample produce the same CDR3. The chain has TRBV7-9 and TRBJ1-3; TRBD1 agrees at 8 bases. Germline V gene data show CDR1 as SEHNR and CDR2 as FQNEAQ (reference sequence). This CDR3 has 15 amino acids. CDR3 DNA, as far as it was read: TGTGCCAGCAGCTTAAGCAGGGGGCCTGGAAACACG. This sequence encodes CASSLSRGPGNT. The CDR3 in full is CASSLSRGPGNTIYF.